A single sample gave rise to the 30 T cell receptor beta chains below, sequenced in a study of tissue T cells after allogeneic stem cell transplantation. Assay used: immunoSEQ multiplex PCR; TCRdb lists only in-frame clones, some missing. The sample includes tens of thousands of clones, roughly 92% of them seen just once. The input for sequencing was blood, taken before transplantation. The receptors stem from a woman between 35 and 75 years old who later had graft-versus-host disease after an allogeneic stem cell transplant.

V usage is TRBV4-3 and J usage is TRBJ2-2; TRBD1 aligns across 8 bases. Germline CDR1 is LGHNA and CDR2 is YSLEER. The J segment lost 3 bases and the V segment lost 4 bases, leaving 7 bases of the junction unmatched. The CDR3 is 16 amino acids. The chain's CDR3 is CASSPDTGGHTGELFF. In DNA, the CDR3 is TGCGCCAGCAGCCCGGACACAGGGGGTCACACCGGGGAGCTGTTTTTT.

This chain links TRBV6-5 with TRBJ2-1; TRBD1 matches 10 bases. V shed 7 bases and J 8 bases; nucleotides not matched to a gene: 11. Germline lookup yields CDR1 MNHEY and CDR2 SVGAGI. CDR3 length: 15 amino acids. Written as DNA, the CDR3 is TGTGCCAGCACCCCGGGACAGGGGAACCCCCATGAGCAGTTCTTC. Translation: CASTPGQGNPHEQFF.

This chain uses TRBV5-4 with TRBJ2-2, with TRBD2 matching 11 bases. The J segment lost 7 bases and the V segment lost 4 bases, leaving 9 bases of the junction unmatched. Germline CDR1 is SGHNT and CDR2 is YYREEE (reference sequence). This CDR3 is built from 16 residues. CDR3 DNA sequence: TGTGCCAGCAGCGCTCTAGCGGGAGGTTTAAGCGGGGAGCTGTTTTTT. Translating it yields CASSALAGGLSGELFF. The whole variable domain, remainder taken from reference TRBV5-4 and TRBJ2-2, is ETGVTQSPTHLIKTRGQQVTLRCSSQSGHNTVSWYQQALGQGPQFIFQYYREEENGRGNFPPRFSGLQFPNYSSELNVNALELDDSALYLCASSALAGGLSGELFFGEGSRLTVL.

V gene TRBV7-3 combines with J gene TRBJ2-1, with a weak D call TRBD1 (5 bases). The CDR3 is 13 amino acids. Germline CDR1 and CDR2: SGHTA and FQGTGA. V was pared by 2 bases and J by 5 bases, with 7 bases between. The CDR3 DNA reads TGTGCCAGCAGCTTAGACAGCCACAATGAGCAGTTCTTC. Encoded protein: CASSLDSHNEQFF.

This clone was found once. CDR3 sequence: CASSAPQTRFRYEQFF. The CDR3 bases are TGTGCCAGCAGTGCCCCGCAAACGCGTTTTAGATATGAGCAGTTCTTC. The chain joins TRBV6-4 to TRBJ2-1, with D hard to call. The germline CDR1 and CDR2 sequences are MRHNA and SNTAGT. V was clipped by 4 bases and J by 8 bases, with 21 bases between them. This CDR3 contains 16 residues.

The V call is TRBV7-9, the J call TRBJ1-3, with D perhaps matching TRBD1 (6 bases). V lost 4 bases and J lost 5, with 15 bases in between. The CDR3 totals 15 residues. Germline lookup yields CDR1 SEHNR and CDR2 FQNEAQ (reference sequence). The CDR3 nucleotides read TGTGCCAGCAGCTCCGAGCCTGGGGGGCGAAACACCATATATTTT. Its translation is CASSSEPGGRNTIYF. Full variable domain (missing parts from reference TRBV7-9 and TRBJ1-3): DTGVSQNPRHKITKRGQNVTFRCDPISEHNRLYWYRQTLGQGPEFLTYFQNEAQLEKSRLLSDRFSAERPKGSFSTLEIQRTEQGDSAMYLCASSSEPGGRNTIYFGEGSWLTVV.

This chain uses TRBV6-1 with TRBJ2-1, with 10 bases identical to TRBD2. J was trimmed by 6 bases and V by 3 bases; bases with no gene match: 5. The length of the CDR3 is 15 residues. Germline CDR1 MNHNS, CDR2 SASEGT. The CDR3 DNA follows: TGTGCCAGCAGTGAGTCAGCGGGAGGGCCCAATGAGCAGTTCTTC. Its protein is CASSESAGGPNEQFF.

The chain carries TRBV27 and TRBJ1-1; D gene uncertain. Trimming removed 6 bases from V and 2 bases from J, with 10 bases in between. Germline V gene data show CDR1 as MNHEY and CDR2 as SMNVEV (reference sequence). The CDR3 sequence is 13 residues long. The CDR3 nucleotides read TGTGCCAGCAGACGGGAATTAAACACTGAAGCTTTCTTT. Protein sequence: CASRRELNTEAFF.

The rearrangement links TRBV24-1 to TRBJ2-1, with 8 bases fitting TRBD2. Looked up from germline, CDR1 is KGHDR and CDR2 is SFDVKD. The J segment lost 6 bases and the V segment lost 4 bases, leaving 4 bases of the junction unmatched. The CDR3 is made up of 14 amino acids. The CDR3 here is CATSESGSSNEQFF. CDR3 coding DNA: TGTGCCACCAGTGAAAGCGGGAGCTCCAATGAGCAGTTCTTC.

This clone occurred once. The gene calls are TRBV7-3 and TRBJ2-7; perhaps TRBD1 as D (5 bases). The germline CDR1 and CDR2 sequences are SGHTA and FQGTGA. This CDR3 has 14 amino acids. Between the trimmed V and J ends, which lost 2 bases and 5 bases, there was a span of 13 bases. The CDR3: CASSLGAVGDEQYF. The CDR3 region has the DNA TGTGCCAGCAGCTTAGGGGCTGTAGGGGACGAGCAGTACTTC.

This chain joins TRBV5-1 and TRBJ1-1; weak D call: TRBD1 (5 bases). Germline CDR1 and CDR2: SGHRS and YFSETQ. Deletions cut 4 bases from V and 3 bases from J, with 10 bases between. The CDR3 contains 13 residues. CDR3 in amino acids: CASSPAGDTEAFF. In DNA, the CDR3 is TGCGCCAGCAGCCCGGCGGGGGACACTGAAGCTTTCTTT. The whole variable domain, filled in from reference TRBV5-1 and TRBJ1-1, reads KAGVTQTPRYLIKTRGQQVTLSCSPISGHRSVSWYQQTPGQGLQFLFEYFSETQRNKGNFPGRFSGRQFSNSRSEMNVSTLELGDSALYLCASSPAGDTEAFFGQGTRLTVV.

Concerning this clone itself: Other DNA sequences of this sample code for an identical CDR3. DNA for the CDR3: TGTGCCAGCAGCTGGGGGGGTCGGACTGAAGCTTTCTTT. Its translation: CASSWGGRTEAFF. The V and J genes are TRBV28 and TRBJ1-1; perhaps TRBD1 as D (5 bases). This CDR3 contains 13 residues. With 6 bases removed from V and 5 bases from J, the gap between germline ends came to 13 bases. The germline V gene has CDR1 MDHEN and CDR2 SYDVKM. The full variable domain, its missing parts supplied by reference TRBV28 and TRBJ1-1, is DVKVTQSSRYLVKRTGEKVFLECVQDMDHENMFWYRQDPGLGLRLIYFSYDVKMKEKGDIPEGYSVSREKKERFSLILESASTNQTSMYLCASSWGGRTEAFFGQGTRLTVV.

The chain employs TRBV30 and TRBJ2-1; D ambiguous. Germline V lookup: CDR1 GTSNPN, CDR2 SVGIG (reference sequence). There are 14 residues in the CDR3. Trimming took off 3 bases at V and 9 bases at J, with 18 bases between the two ends. The CDR3 sequence is CAWRTSRTYGEQFF. As DNA, the CDR3 is TGTGCCTGGAGGACGTCTAGAACATACGGTGAGCAGTTCTTC.

CDR3 bases: TGCGCCAGCAGCCCCACCCGTGAGACCCAGTACTTC. Its translation: CASSPTRETQYF. This chain links TRBV5-1 with TRBJ2-5; D gene ambiguous. The CDR3 is 12 residues long. V lost 4 bases, J lost 5 bases, and 9 bases lay in between. Germline V gene data show CDR1 as SGHRS and CDR2 as YFSETQ.

The CDR3 DNA reads TGCGCCAGCAGCTTGCGGCTAGCGGGAGGTGAGCAGTTCTTC. Translation gives CASSLRLAGGEQFF. V gene TRBV5-1 combines with J gene TRBJ2-1; 11 bases are a match to TRBD2. Germline values: CDR1 SGHRS, CDR2 YFSETQ. The length of the CDR3 is 14 residues. J lost 9 bases, V lost 1 base, and 3 bases had no gene match.

The chain employs TRBV7-2 and TRBJ1-1; possibly TRBD1 for D (5 bases). The CDR3 is 14 residues long. The germline V gene has CDR1 SGHTA and CDR2 FQGNSA. Trimming removed 5 bases at V and 2 bases at J, with 12 bases between. The CDR3 DNA is TGTGCCAGCAGCATGGGACGGATAAACACTGAAGCTTTCTTT. Translation gives CASSMGRINTEAFF.

The chain links TRBV27 to TRBJ2-7, with TRBD2 as a possible D gene (6 bases). Germline values: CDR1 MNHEY, CDR2 SMNVEV (reference sequence). Trimming removed 4 bases from V and 3 bases from J, with 13 bases in between. This CDR3 has 14 amino acids. The chain's CDR3 is CASSSSSGLYEQYF. CDR3 DNA sequence: TGTGCCAGCAGTTCCTCAAGCGGGCTCTACGAGCAGTACTTC.

V is TRBV29-1 and J is TRBJ2-1; the match to TRBD2 covers 14 bases. The length of the CDR3 is 15 residues. Germline CDR1 reads SQVTM; CDR2 reads ANQGSEA. Unmatched junction bases numbered 9, after V lost 6 bases and J lost 8 bases. The CDR3 DNA reads as TGCAGCGTCGTCGGGACTAGCGGGAGATGGGATGAGCAGTTCTTC. Its protein product is CSVVGTSGRWDEQFF.

The J gene is TRBJ2-7, the V gene TRBV6-2 or TRBV6-3; D gene unclear. V lost 2 bases to trimming and J lost 4 bases, with 6 bases between them. CDR1 is MNHEY and CDR2 is SVGEGT in the germline V gene. The length of the CDR3 is 12 residues. CDR3 protein: CASSYVGYEQYF. The CDR3 DNA sequence: TGTGCCAGCAGTTACGTAGGGTACGAGCAGTACTTC.

This clone has a single count. The chain joins TRBV7-2 to TRBJ2-7, with 12 positions matching TRBD2. The germline V gene has CDR1 SGHTA and CDR2 FQGNSA. This CDR3 has 15 residues. With 7 bases clipped from V and 3 bases from J, the junction kept 7 bases outside the gene matches. The DNA of the CDR3 is TGTGCCAGCACCCCGCTAGCGGGAGGGTACTACGAGCAGTACTTC. This gives the protein CASTPLAGGYYEQYF. Full variable domain (outside the CDR3, taken from reference TRBV7-2 and TRBJ2-7): GAGVSQSPSNKVTEKGKDVELRCDPISGHTALYWYRQSLGQGLEFLIYFQGNSAPDKSGLPSDRFSAERTGGSVSTLTIQRTQQEDSAVYLCASTPLAGGYYEQYFGPGTRLTVT.

This clone was counted a single time. The rearrangement uses TRBV10-1 and TRBJ2-1; TRBD2 matches 9 bases. V lost 2 bases, J lost 9 bases, and 17 bases stayed unmatched. The CDR3 spans 18 residues. The V gene's germline CDR1 is WNHNN and CDR2 SYGVQD (reference sequence). The CDR3 coding sequence is TGCGCCAGCAGTGAGGCCTTCTACACCGCGGGAGGGTTCAGTGAGCAGTTCTTC. It encodes CASSEAFYTAGGFSEQFF.

The rearrangement joins TRBV6-5 to TRBJ1-4; D is uncertain. The CDR3 is 13 amino acids. The V gene's germline CDR1 is MNHEY and CDR2 SVGAGI. The germline V and J ends were trimmed by 7 bases and 4 bases, with 10 bases remaining between them. DNA of the CDR3: TGTGCCAGCAAGGAGGCATTTAATGAAAAACTGTTTTTT. Protein sequence: CASKEAFNEKLFF.

The chain has TRBV6-6 and TRBJ1-2; D is undetermined. CDR3 length: 13 amino acids. Trimming removed 7 bases at V and 0 bases at J, with 9 bases between. CDR1 and CDR2 (germline): MNHNY, SVGAGI (reference sequence). CDR3: CASTTGSNYGYTF. CDR3 nucleotides: TGTGCCAGCACAACGGGGTCTAACTATGGCTACACCTTC.

The rearrangement uses TRBV5-1 and TRBJ2-5; D ambiguous. The CDR3 covers 15 residues. Germline CDR1 SGHRS, CDR2 YFSETQ. Trimming shortened V by 0 bases and J by 1 base, and 10 bases separated the two germline ends. CDR3 protein: CASSLAPAAQETQYF. CDR3 in DNA: TGCGCCAGCAGCTTGGCCCCGGCAGCCCAAGAGACCCAGTACTTC.

The rearrangement joins TRBV7-2 to TRBJ1-2; D remains ambiguous. The CDR3 has 14 amino acids. CDR1 SGHTA and CDR2 FQGNSA come from the germline V gene. V was pared by 5 bases and J by 8 bases, with 18 bases between. DNA for the CDR3: TGTGCCAGCAGCCCGTTTTTAGCCGCCCAGGGCTACACCTTC. Its translation: CASSPFLAAQGYTF.

The genes are TRBV15 and TRBJ1-3; no clear D gene. Germline assignment: CDR1 LNHNV and CDR2 YYDKDF (reference sequence). The CDR3 totals 16 residues. V gave up 1 base and J gave up 0 bases, with 10 bases separating them. This chain's CDR3 is CATSRARVSSGNTIYF. CDR3 coding DNA: TGTGCCACCAGCAGAGCACGGGTGTCCTCTGGAAACACCATATATTTT.

This chain joins TRBV19 and TRBJ1-1, with 8 bases that match TRBD1. Germline lookup yields CDR1 LNHDA and CDR2 SQIVND (reference sequence). The V gene end was trimmed by 6 bases and the J gene end by 6 bases; junction bases not matched to a gene: 12. This CDR3 contains 15 residues. CDR3 DNA: TGTGCCAGTAGCCCCTTGACAGGGGCGACGGCTGAAGCTTTCTTT. Its protein is CASSPLTGATAEAFF. Supplemented by reference TRBV19 and TRBJ1-1, the full variable domain reads DGGITQSPKYLFRKEGQNVTLSCEQNLNHDAMYWYRQDPGQGLRLIYYSQIVNDFQKGDIAEGYSVSREKKESFPLTVTSAQKNPTAFYLCASSPLTGATAEAFFGQGTRLTVV.

The gene calls are TRBV3-1 (or the pseudogene TRBV3-2) and TRBJ2-1; 8 bases align to TRBD2. The CDR3 is made up of 15 amino acids. Unmatched junction bases numbered 5, after V lost 1 base and J lost 6 bases. The germline V gene has CDR1 LGHDT and CDR2 YNNKEL (reference sequence). The CDR3 loop reads CASSQVPGGRNEQFF. CDR3 coding DNA: TGTGCCAGCAGCCAAGTACCGGGAGGGCGCAATGAGCAGTTCTTC.

V is TRBV11-3 and J is TRBJ2-1; D is tentatively TRBD1 or TRBD2 (5 bases each). Germline V gene data show CDR1 as SGHNT and CDR2 as YENEEA. The CDR3 runs to 14 residues. V was pared by 1 base and J by 7 bases, with 11 bases between. In DNA form, the CDR3 reads TGTGCCAGCAGCTTAGCGGCAGAGGGGAATGAGCAGTTCTTC. Translating gives CASSLAAEGNEQFF. Using reference TRBV11-3 and TRBJ2-1 for the parts outside the CDR3, the full variable domain is EAGVVQSPRYKIIEKKQPVAFWCNPISGHNTLYWYLQNLGQGPELLIRYENEEAVDDSQLPKDRFSAERLKGVDSTLKIQPAELGDSAVYLCASSLAAEGNEQFFGPGTRLTVL.

The chain joins TRBV10-2 to TRBJ1-2; D unclear. V lost 3 bases to trimming and J lost 4 bases, with 6 bases between them. The length of the CDR3 is 12 residues. Germline CDR1 reads WSHSY; CDR2 reads SAAADI. The CDR3 reads CASSDILYGYTF. DNA of the CDR3: TGCGCCAGCAGTGACATCCTCTATGGCTACACCTTC.